The 7 T cell receptor beta chains reported below all come from one sample, sequenced in a study of response to subunit inactivated influenza vaccine. TCRdb re-called the RT-PCR reads through MiXCR, storing one row per CDR3 protein. The sample has around 570,000 distinct CDR3 sequences; 11% are singletons. These data also featured in a second study, about T cells expressing NK-cell markers. From that report: UMI-tagged 5'RACE template switching yielded the TCR beta cDNA.

Specimen: PBMCs from blood, collected on the day of vaccination. Every receptor here comes from a man aged 45 to 65 who received an inactivated influenza vaccine.

A few counts support this clonotype. The CDR3 protein is CATSSYPFPDTQYF. CDR3 nucleotides: TGTGCCACCAGCAGCTATCCCTTCCCAGATACGCAGTATTTT. The chain couples TRBV15 to TRBJ2-3; no firm D call. CDR1 and CDR2 from the germline V gene are LNHNV and YYDKDF (reference sequence). V gave up 3 bases and J gave up 4 bases, with 11 bases separating them. The CDR3 runs to 14 residues.

This clonotype was counted between two and nine times. CDR3 in DNA: TGTGCCATCAGTCCCGGGACCGACGAGACCCAGTACTTC. Its translation: CAISPGTDETQYF. V is TRBV10-3 and J is TRBJ2-5; D may be TRBD1 or TRBD2 (5 bases each). The CDR3 has 13 residues. Germline CDR1 is ENHRY and CDR2 is SYGVKD. V was trimmed by 5 bases and J by 5 bases, leaving 12 bases between them.

This clonotype has more than one count but fewer than ten. This chain uses TRBV4-1 with TRBJ2-5; tentative D call: TRBD1 (6 bases). Trimming cost V 2 bases and J 5 bases, with 9 bases left between them. Looked up from germline, CDR1 is MGHRA and CDR2 is YSYEKL. The CDR3 consists of 13 residues. This CDR3 reads CASSQNRAETQYF. The CDR3 DNA is TGCGCCAGCAGCCAAAACAGGGCGGAGACCCAGTACTTC.

The chain combines TRBV29-1 with TRBJ1-1; D is ambiguous. V was pared by 6 bases and J by 0 bases, with 14 bases between. This CDR3 comprises 14 residues. The germline V gene encodes CDR1 SQVTM and CDR2 ANQGSEA. For the CDR3, the DNA is TGCAGCGTAACAAGGACGGCAATGAACACTGAAGCTTTCTTT. Amino acid sequence: CSVTRTAMNTEAFF.

The V call is TRBV4-1, the J call TRBJ2-5; D gene unclear. The CDR3 extends over 17 amino acids. CDR1 and CDR2 (germline): MGHRA, YSYEKL. Trimming cost V 3 bases and J 0 bases, with 17 bases left between them. The CDR3: CASSQRRSGNNQETQYF. DNA for the CDR3: TGCGCCAGCAGCCAGCGGCGTTCAGGAAATAACCAAGAGACCCAGTACTTC.

This clonotype was picked up a small number of times. The junction departs from germline at one end; a sequencing error may be responsible. This sequence joins TRBV19 and TRBJ2-3; D uncertain. The germline CDR1 and CDR2 sequences are LNHDA and SQIVND (reference sequence). This CDR3 is 14 amino acids long. In nucleotides, the CDR3 is TGTGCCAGTACTATAGGGTCCAGACAAGATACGCAGTATTTT. The encoded protein is CASTIGSRQDTQYF. Based on the CDR3 plus reference TRBV19 and TRBJ2-3, the full variable domain is DGGITQSPKYLFRKEGQNVTLSCEQNLNHDAMYWYRQDPGQGLRLIYYSQIVNDFQKGDIAEGYSVSREKKESFPLTVTSAQKNPTAFYLCASTIGSRQDTQYFGPGTRLTVL.

This clonotype occurred a few times. The chain combines TRBV28 with TRBJ1-1; D remains ambiguous. Looked up from germline, CDR1 is MDHEN and CDR2 is SYDVKM. V was shortened by 6 bases and J by 6 bases, with 17 bases between the two germline ends. The length of the CDR3 is 14 residues. Written as DNA, the CDR3 is TGTGCCAGCAGCCTGTACCCAATCATTGCTGAAGCTTTCTTT. Translation: CASSLYPIIAEAFF.